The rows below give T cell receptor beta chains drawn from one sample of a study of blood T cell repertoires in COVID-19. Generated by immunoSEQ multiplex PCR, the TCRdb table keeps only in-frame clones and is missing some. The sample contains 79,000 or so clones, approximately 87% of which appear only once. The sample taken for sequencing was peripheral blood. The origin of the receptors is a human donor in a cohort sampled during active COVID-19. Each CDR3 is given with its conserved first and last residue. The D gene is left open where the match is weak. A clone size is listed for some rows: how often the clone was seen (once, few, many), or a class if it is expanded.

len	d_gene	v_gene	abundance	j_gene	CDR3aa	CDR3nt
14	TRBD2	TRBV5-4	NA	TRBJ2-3	CASSLGLAEDTQYF	TGTGCCAGCAGCTTGGGACTAGCAGAAGATACGCAGTATTTT
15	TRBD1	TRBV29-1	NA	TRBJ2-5	CSVEGAGGLQETQYF	TGCAGCGTTGAGGGGGCAGGGGGTTTGCAAGAGACCCAGTACTTC
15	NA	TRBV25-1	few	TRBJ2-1	CASSDPGTPNNEQFF	TGTGCCAGCAGTGATCCCGGGACACCTAACAATGAGCAGTTCTTC
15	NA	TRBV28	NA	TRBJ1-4	CASSSRSRGNEKLFF	TGTGCCAGCAGTTCCCGGAGCAGGGGAAATGAAAAACTGTTTTTT
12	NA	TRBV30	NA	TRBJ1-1	CAWGAGGAEAFF	TGTGCCTGGGGGGCGGGGGGCGCTGAAGCTTTCTTT
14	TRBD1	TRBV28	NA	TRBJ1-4	CASSPTGEREKLFF	TGTGCCAGCAGTCCGACAGGGGAGAGGGAAAAACTGTTTTTT
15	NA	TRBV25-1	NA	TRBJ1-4	CASSGRDGRNEKLFF	TGTGCCAGCAGTGGGCGGGACGGACGTAATGAAAAACTGTTTTTT
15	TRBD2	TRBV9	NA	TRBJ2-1	CASSVLREEGNEQFF	TGTGCCAGCAGCGTGTTGCGGGAGGAGGGCAATGAGCAGTTCTTC
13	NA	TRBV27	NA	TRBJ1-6	CASSGTRGSPLHF	TGTGCCAGCAGTGGGACCAGGGGTTCACCCCTCCACTTT
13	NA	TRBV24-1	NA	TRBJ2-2	CATSDRNTGELFF	TGTGCCACCAGTGACCGGAACACCGGGGAGCTGTTTTTT
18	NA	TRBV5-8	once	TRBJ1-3	CASSASGGVPFSGNTIYF	TGTGCCAGCAGCGCCTCCGGCGGGGTCCCCTTCTCTGGAAACACCATATATTTT
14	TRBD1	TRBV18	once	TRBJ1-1	CASSPRDRGTEAFF	TGTGCCAGCTCACCCCGGGACAGGGGCACTGAAGCTTTCTTT
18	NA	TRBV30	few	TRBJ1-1	CAWSVPSWRNPVNTEAFF	TGTGCCTGGAGTGTACCTTCGTGGCGGAACCCGGTGAACACTGAAGCTTTCTTT
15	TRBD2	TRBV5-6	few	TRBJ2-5	CASSLGRLAAETQYF	TGTGCCAGCAGCTTAGGTCGGCTAGCGGCGGAGACCCAGTACTTC
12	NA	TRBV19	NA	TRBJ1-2	CASSNSRNGYTF	TGTGCCAGTAGTAACAGTCGGAATGGCTACACCTTC
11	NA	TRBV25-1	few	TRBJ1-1	CASSVHTEAFF	TGTGCCAGCAGCGTTCACACTGAAGCTTTCTTT
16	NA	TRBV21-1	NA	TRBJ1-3	CASSNLPEPSGNTIYF	TGTGCCAGCAGCAATCTCCCAGAGCCTAGCGGAAACACCATATATTTT
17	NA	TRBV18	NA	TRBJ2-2	CASSLQPGTQSTGELFF	TGTGCCAGCTCACTCCAGCCCGGGACACAGTCTACCGGGGAGCTGTTTTTT
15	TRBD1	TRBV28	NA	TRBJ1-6	CAGRVTGGNNSPLHF	TGTGCCGGCAGGGTCACAGGGGGCAATAATTCACCCCTCCACTTT
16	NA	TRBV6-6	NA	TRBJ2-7	CASSTPMEGINYEQYF	TGTGCCAGCAGTACCCCGATGGAGGGGATTAACTACGAGCAGTACTTC
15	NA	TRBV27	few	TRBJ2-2	CASGGYGRVTGELFF	TGTGCCAGCGGGGGGTACGGCCGGGTCACCGGGGAGCTGTTTTTT
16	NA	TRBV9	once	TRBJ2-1	CASSVATGSSYNEQFF	TGTGCCAGCAGCGTAGCTACAGGGAGCTCCTACAATGAGCAGTTCTTC
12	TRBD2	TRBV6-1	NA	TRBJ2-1	CASCFGGNEQFF	TGTGCCAGTTGTTTCGGGGGGAATGAGCAGTTCTTC
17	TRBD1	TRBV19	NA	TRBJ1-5	CASSMSGDSFSGQPQHF	TGTGCCAGTAGTATGTCGGGGGACAGTTTTTCCGGGCAGCCCCAGCATTTT
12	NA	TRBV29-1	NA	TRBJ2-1	CSVEEALSEQFF	TGCAGCGTTGAGGAGGCATTATCAGAGCAGTTCTTC
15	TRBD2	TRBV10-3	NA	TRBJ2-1	CAISELAGGPIEQFF	TGTGCCATCAGTGAACTAGCGGGAGGGCCTATTGAGCAGTTCTTC
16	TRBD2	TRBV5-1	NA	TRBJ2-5	CASGLFSGSRKETQYF	TGCGCCAGCGGTCTGTTTAGCGGGAGTAGAAAAGAGACCCAGTACTTC
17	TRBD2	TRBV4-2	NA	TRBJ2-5	CASSQVTSGREGETQYF	TGTGCCAGCAGCCAAGTTACTAGCGGGAGGGAGGGGGAGACCCAGTACTTC
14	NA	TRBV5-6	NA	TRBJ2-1	CASSLAYQQNEQFF	TGTGCCAGCAGCTTGGCCTACCAACAGAATGAGCAGTTCTTC
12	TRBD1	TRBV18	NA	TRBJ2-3	CASSLRTGTQYF	TGTGCCAGCTCCCTAAGGACAGGGACGCAGTATTTT
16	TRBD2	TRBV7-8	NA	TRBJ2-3	CASSPGTSGSTDTQYF	TGTGCCAGCAGCCCCGGGACTAGCGGGAGCACAGATACGCAGTATTTT
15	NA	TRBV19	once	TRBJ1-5	CASSPQDGNHQPQHF	TGTGCCAGTAGTCCCCAGGACGGGAACCATCAGCCCCAGCATTTT
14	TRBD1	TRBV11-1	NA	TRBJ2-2	CASSLAQGRWELFF	TGTGCCAGCAGCTTAGCACAGGGGCGGTGGGAGCTGTTTTTT
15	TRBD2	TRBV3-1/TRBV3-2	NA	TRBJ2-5	CASSQVWAGEETQYF	TGTGCCAGCAGCCAAGTGTGGGCGGGGGAAGAGACCCAGTACTTC
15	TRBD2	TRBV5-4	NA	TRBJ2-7	CASSLDPAGGYEQYF	TGTGCCAGCAGCTTGGATCCAGCGGGAGGATACGAGCAGTACTTC
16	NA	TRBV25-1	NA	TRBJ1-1	CASSEYPLGENAEAFF	TGTGCCAGCAGTGAATACCCCCTGGGAGAGAACGCTGAAGCTTTCTTT
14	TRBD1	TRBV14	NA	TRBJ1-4	CASSPGTGNEKLFF	TGTGCCAGCAGCCCGGGGACAGGGAATGAAAAACTGTTTTTT
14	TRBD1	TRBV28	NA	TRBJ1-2	CASSLGQGIWGYTF	TGTGCCAGCAGTCTAGGACAGGGAATTTGGGGCTACACCTTC
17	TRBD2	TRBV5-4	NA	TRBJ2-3	CASSLTPTGGSTDTQYF	TGTGCCAGCAGCCTAACCCCGACGGGAGGGAGCACAGATACGCAGTATTTT
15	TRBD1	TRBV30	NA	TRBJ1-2	CAWGEPGQGLYGYTF	TGTGCCTGGGGAGAACCGGGACAGGGGCTTTATGGCTACACCTTC
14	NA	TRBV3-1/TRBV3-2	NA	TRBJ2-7	CASSLTSSDYEQYF	TGTGCCAGCAGCCTTACTTCCTCCGACTACGAGCAGTACTTC
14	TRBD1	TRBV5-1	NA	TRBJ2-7	CASSRQGDSYEQYF	TGCGCCAGCAGCCGTCAGGGGGACAGTTACGAGCAGTACTTC
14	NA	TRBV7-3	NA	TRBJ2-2	CASSPRENTGELFF	TGTGCCAGCAGCCCCAGGGAGAACACCGGGGAGCTGTTTTTT
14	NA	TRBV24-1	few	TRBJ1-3	CATSDRGSGNTIYF	TGTGCCACCAGTGACAGGGGCTCTGGAAACACCATATATTTT
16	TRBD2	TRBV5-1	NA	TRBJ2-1	CASSLVLAGGLNEQFF	TGCGCCAGCAGCTTGGTACTAGCGGGAGGATTGAATGAGCAGTTCTTC
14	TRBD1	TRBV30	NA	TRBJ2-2	CAWRGTGGTGELFF	TGTGCCTGGAGGGGGACAGGGGGGACCGGGGAGCTGTTTTTT
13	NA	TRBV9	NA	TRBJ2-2	CASSASNTGELFF	TGTGCCAGCAGCGCCTCGAACACCGGGGAGCTGTTTTTT
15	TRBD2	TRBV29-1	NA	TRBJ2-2	CSAAAREVNTGELFF	TGCAGCGCCGCCGCGCGGGAGGTGAACACCGGGGAGCTGTTTTTT
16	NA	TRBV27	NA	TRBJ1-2	CASSPTGPQVSYGYTF	TGTGCCAGCAGCCCTACAGGCCCACAGGTCTCCTATGGCTACACCTTC
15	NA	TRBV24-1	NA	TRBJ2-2	CATSDPGRTAGELFF	TGTGCCACCAGTGACCCAGGTCGGACTGCTGGGGAGCTGTTTTTT
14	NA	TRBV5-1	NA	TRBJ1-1	CASSLLTGNTEAFF	TGCGCCAGCAGCTTGCTGACAGGGAACACTGAAGCTTTCTTT
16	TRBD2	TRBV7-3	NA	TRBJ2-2	CASSLNSGSNTGELFF	TGTGCCAGCAGCTTAAATAGCGGGAGTAACACCGGGGAGCTGTTTTTT
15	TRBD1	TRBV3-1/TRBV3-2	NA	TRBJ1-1	CASSQEGQGGAEAFF	TGTGCCAGCAGCCAAGAGGGACAGGGGGGCGCTGAAGCTTTCTTT
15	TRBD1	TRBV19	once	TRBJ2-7	CASSVGQGVLYEQYF	TGTGCCAGTAGCGTCGGACAGGGTGTACTATACGAGCAGTACTTC
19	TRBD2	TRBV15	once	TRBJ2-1	CAISRDPPWTSGSDNEQFF	TGTGCCATCAGCAGAGATCCCCCGTGGACTAGCGGGAGTGATAATGAGCAGTTCTTC
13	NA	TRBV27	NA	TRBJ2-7	CASSFLRDYEQYF	TGTGCCAGCAGTTTTTTACGGGATTACGAGCAGTACTTC
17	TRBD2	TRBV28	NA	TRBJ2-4	CASSRLTSGLAKNIQYF	TGTGCCAGCAGTCGCCTGACTAGCGGGTTAGCCAAAAACATTCAGTACTTC
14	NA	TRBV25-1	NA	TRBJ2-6	CASSQMTGANVLTF	TGTGCCAGCAGTCAGATGACTGGGGCCAACGTCCTGACTTTC
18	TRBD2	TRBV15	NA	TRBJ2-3	CATSRATLAGLSTDTQYF	TGTGCCACCAGCAGAGCCACACTAGCGGGCCTCAGCACAGATACGCAGTATTTT